A single sample gave rise to the 27 T cell receptor beta chains below, sequenced in a study of shared clonotypes between healthy human individuals. Method: immunoSEQ multiplex PCR; TCRdb's copy keeps in-frame clones and lacks some. Among some 2,000,000 clones listed, 95% were seen once. Sequenced: naive CD4+ T cells sorted from blood. The subset is: CD45RA+ positively selected. The source is a man aged 18 to 30 in good health.

This clone has just a few counts. The chain joins TRBV28 to TRBJ1-3, with D possibly TRBD1 on 5 matching bases. In germline, CDR1 is MDHEN, CDR2 SYDVKM. The CDR3 is made up of 17 amino acids. V lost 5 bases to trimming and J lost 2 bases, with 19 bases between them. CDR3 DNA: TGTGCCAGCAGTCCGAGCGTGGGGGTTCCAACTGGAAACACCATATATTTT. This gives the protein CASSPSVGVPTGNTIYF.

This rearrangement joins TRBV10-3 to TRBJ1-1, with a weak D call TRBD1 (6 bases). Germline lookup yields CDR1 ENHRY and CDR2 SYGVKD. The V gene lost 7 bases and the J gene lost 4 bases, with 13 bases spanning the gap. This CDR3 has 13 amino acids. CDR3 in DNA: TGTGCCATCAAAGACAGGCCCCTCACTGAAGCTTTCTTT. Translating gives CAIKDRPLTEAFF.

This clone was observed at least ten times. The rearrangement uses TRBV10-3 and TRBJ1-5, with D hard to call. This CDR3 has 15 residues. Trimming left V 0 bases short and J 5 bases short, with 11 bases between. Germline values: CDR1 ENHRY, CDR2 SYGVKD. The CDR3 spells CAISESVGGYQPQHF. The CDR3 DNA is TGTGCCATCAGTGAGTCGGTTGGAGGGTATCAGCCCCAGCATTTT.

J is TRBJ1-1 and V is TRBV5-6, with D hard to call. The V and J ends lost 1 base and 4 bases respectively, with 11 bases between them. The germline V gene has CDR1 SGHDT and CDR2 YYEEEE. The CDR3 has 14 residues. CDR3 bases: TGTGCCAGCAGCTTGAATCAGGTGAGCACTGAAGCTTTCTTT. Translated: CASSLNQVSTEAFF.

The V and J genes are TRBV7-8 and TRBJ1-2; unclear D gene. Germline CDR1 reads SGHVS; CDR2 reads FQNEAQ. The CDR3 runs to 15 residues. Trimming stripped 0 bases from V and 6 bases from J, with 14 bases between. As DNA, the CDR3 is TGTGCCAGCAGCTTAGCCGCGGGGAGGGCGGATGGCTACACCTTC. Its translation: CASSLAAGRADGYTF.

A single count supports this clone. The chain recombines TRBV11-2 with TRBJ2-7; weak D call: TRBD1 (5 bases). Trimming stripped 5 bases from V and 2 bases from J, with 16 bases between. Germline CDR1 is SGHAT and CDR2 is FQNNGV. This CDR3 spans 15 amino acids. Here the CDR3 reads CASSPSWGNAYEQYF. The CDR3 nucleotides are TGTGCCAGCAGCCCATCGTGGGGCAACGCCTACGAGCAGTACTTC.

The chain recombines TRBV6-1 with TRBJ1-2; 7 bases align to TRBD1. The CDR3 spans 14 residues. Germline CDR1 is MNHNS and CDR2 is SASEGT. The V gene end was trimmed by 11 bases and the J gene end by 2 bases; junction bases not matched to a gene: 11. As DNA, the CDR3 is TGTGCCGGACGACAGGGTAGTACGAACTATGGCTACACCTTC. Translating gives CAGRQGSTNYGYTF.

To note about this clone: Other DNA sequences from this sample encode an identical CDR3 as well. V usage is TRBV18 and J usage is TRBJ2-3, with unresolved D. This CDR3 spans 14 amino acids. The V and J ends lost 3 bases and 1 base respectively, with 8 bases between them. Looked up from germline, CDR1 is KGHSH and CDR2 is LQKENI. The CDR3 DNA follows: TGTGCCAGCTCACCCCCTCCTGGCACAGATACGCAGTATTTT. Protein product: CASSPPPGTDTQYF.

The V gene is TRBV11-2, the J gene TRBJ2-3; a weak D match, TRBD1 (6 bases). Trimming took 5 bases from V and 5 from J, leaving 14 bases between them. The CDR3 runs to 14 residues. CDR1 SGHAT and CDR2 FQNNGV come from the germline V gene. The CDR3 sequence: CASSTGWGGDTQYF. Written as DNA, the CDR3 is TGTGCCAGCAGCACAGGGTGGGGTGGAGATACGCAGTATTTT.

This clone was observed once. The gene calls are TRBV6-1 and TRBJ2-1, with D possibly called TRBD1 or TRBD2 (6 bases each). V lost 7 bases and J 8 bases, leaving 15 bases between the germline ends. The CDR3 contains 13 residues. Per germline, CDR1 MNHNS and CDR2 SASEGT. CDR3 DNA sequence: TGTGCCAGCAACCCGGGGGCCAGGGATGAGCAGTTCTTC. It yields the protein CASNPGARDEQFF.

The chain uses TRBV7-9 and TRBJ1-4; 8 bases map to TRBD1. Germline loops: CDR1 SEHNR, CDR2 FQNEAQ (reference sequence). The V gene end was trimmed by 2 bases and the J gene end by 4 bases; junction bases not matched to a gene: 6. This CDR3 has 16 residues. The CDR3 loop is CASSLFLTGVNEKLFF. In nucleotides, the CDR3 is TGTGCCAGCAGCTTATTCCTGACAGGGGTTAATGAAAAACTGTTTTTT.

The chain recombines TRBV2 with TRBJ1-5; 9 nucleotides agree with TRBD1. The V and J ends lost 1 base and 7 bases, in that order; junction bases with no gene match: 8. The CDR3 has 16 residues. Per germline, CDR1 SNHLY and CDR2 FYNNEI. CDR3 in amino acids: CASSEGWTGAGQPQHF. CDR3 coding DNA: TGTGCCAGCAGTGAAGGGTGGACAGGGGCCGGGCAGCCCCAGCATTTT.

This chain connects TRBV5-1 to TRBJ1-4, with 7 nucleotides matching TRBD1. Germline lookup yields CDR1 SGHRS and CDR2 YFSETQ. With V trimmed by 3 bases and J by 2 bases, 4 bases remained unmatched. CDR3 length: 15 amino acids. CDR3 residues: CASSSGQVTNEKLFF. The CDR3 nucleotides read TGCGCCAGCAGCTCAGGACAGGTGACTAATGAAAAACTGTTTTTT.

This chain links TRBV27 with TRBJ2-1; weak D call: TRBD1 (5 bases). V shed 4 bases and J shed 9 bases, with 13 bases lying between them. Per the germline V gene, CDR1 is MNHEY and CDR2 is SMNVEV (reference sequence). The CDR3 is 13 residues long. This CDR3 reads CASSYRHQGEQFF. CDR3 DNA: TGTGCCAGCAGTTATCGACATCAGGGTGAGCAGTTCTTC.

V gene TRBV6-5 combines with J gene TRBJ1-6, with 10 bases fitting TRBD1. The J segment lost 10 bases and the V segment lost 11 bases, leaving 8 bases of the junction unmatched. The CDR3 covers 13 residues. Germline-derived CDR1 and CDR2 are MNHEY and SVGAGI. CDR3: CAGQGQGKSPLHF. The CDR3 DNA follows: TGTGCCGGACAGGGACAGGGGAAGTCACCCCTCCACTTT.

Regarding this clone: Other DNA sequences in this sample translate to the same CDR3. The V and J genes are TRBV29-1 and TRBJ1-1; a weak D match, TRBD1 (5 bases). The CDR3 totals 12 residues. Looked up from germline, CDR1 is SQVTM and CDR2 is ANQGSEA. The ends were cut back, 7 bases at V and 0 bases at J, with 9 bases in the middle. In nucleotides, the CDR3 is TGCAGCGGGGGCCTAATGAACACTGAAGCTTTCTTT. Its translation is CSGGLMNTEAFF.

The genes are TRBV5-1 and TRBJ2-4, with 12 bases fitting TRBD2. V was clipped by 4 bases and J by 2 bases; unmatched bases: 13. The CDR3 runs to 19 residues. CDR1 and CDR2 from the germline V gene are SGHRS and YFSETQ. In DNA, the CDR3 is TGCGCCAGCAGCCCCTGGGTGCTAGCGGGAGGGCGGACCAAAAACATTCAGTACTTC. It is translated as CASSPWVLAGGRTKNIQYF.

V gene TRBV30 combines with J gene TRBJ2-6; D is ambiguous. The length of the CDR3 is 15 residues. Germline V CDR1 and CDR2: GTSNPN, SVGIG (reference sequence). V was clipped by 0 bases and J by 2 bases, with 8 bases between them. CDR3 in DNA: TGTGCCTGGAGTGTAATGGCGGCTGGGGCCAACGTCCTGACTTTC. Its protein product is CAWSVMAAGANVLTF.

This chain uses TRBV5-1 with TRBJ2-1, with TRBD2 matching 13 bases. CDR1 and CDR2 (germline): SGHRS, YFSETQ. With V trimmed by 0 bases and J by 7 bases, 4 bases remained unmatched. This CDR3 region has 16 residues. As DNA, the CDR3 is TGCGCCAGCAGCTTGGCGGTGACTAGCGGGGGGAATGAGCAGTTCTTC. Amino acid sequence: CASSLAVTSGGNEQFF.

As concerns this clone: Other DNA sequences within the sample encode an identical CDR3. V usage is TRBV6-1 and J usage is TRBJ2-5, with 7 bases matching TRBD2. Germline V CDR1 and CDR2: MNHNS, SASEGT. There are 16 residues in the CDR3. With V trimmed by 0 bases and J by 4 bases, 8 bases remained unmatched. The CDR3 nucleotides read TGTGCCAGCAGTGAAGCCCTCCTCGCGGGGGTAGAGACCCAGTACTTC. Amino acid sequence: CASSEALLAGVETQYF.

This chain links TRBV7-9 with TRBJ2-3; D gene uncertain. From germline, CDR1 is SEHNR and CDR2 FQNEAQ (reference sequence). Trimming left V 3 bases short and J 9 bases short, with 13 bases between. The CDR3 extends over 13 amino acids. The CDR3, as DNA: TGTGCCAGCAGCTTTCAAACTTTCCAAACGCAGTATTTT. This encodes CASSFQTFQTQYF.

The table lists this clone with many counts. The V call is TRBV29-1, the J call TRBJ2-1; 13 positions agree with TRBD2. Germline V gene data show CDR1 as SQVTM and CDR2 as ANQGSEA. There are 15 residues in the CDR3. The V gene end was trimmed by 6 bases and the J gene end by 3 bases; junction bases not matched to a gene: 5. As DNA, the CDR3 is TGCAGCGTCCAACTAGCGGGAGGGTTCTACAATGAGCAGTTCTTC. Protein product: CSVQLAGGFYNEQFF.

The gene calls are TRBV10-2 and TRBJ1-3; no firm D call. Germline assignment: CDR1 WSHSY and CDR2 SAAADI. This CDR3 region has 14 residues. Trimming stripped 2 bases from V and 0 bases from J, with 5 bases between. CDR3 loop: CASSEQSSGNTIYF. Written as DNA, the CDR3 is TGCGCCAGCAGTGAGCAGAGCTCTGGAAACACCATATATTTT.

The count of this clone is one. The J gene is TRBJ2-5, the V gene TRBV10-3, with 7 bases identical to TRBD1. There are 16 residues in the CDR3. Per the germline V gene, CDR1 is ENHRY and CDR2 is SYGVKD. The V and J ends lost 2 bases and 1 base, in that order; junction bases with no gene match: 7. The CDR3 spells CAISEAAGTAQETQYF. CDR3 DNA: TGTGCCATCAGTGAGGCGGCCGGGACAGCCCAAGAGACCCAGTACTTC.

The genes are TRBV5-1 and TRBJ2-3; tentative D call: TRBD2 (7 bases). Trimming pared 6 bases from V and 5 bases from J, leaving 19 bases between. The CDR3 loop spans 15 amino acids. From germline, CDR1 is SGHRS and CDR2 YFSETQ. The DNA for the CDR3 is TGCGCCAGCACCCGAGAGGGGGGGCCAGTAGATACGCAGTATTTT. Its protein product is CASTREGGPVDTQYF.

This chain uses TRBV9 with TRBJ1-2, with D unclear. This CDR3 is 15 amino acids long. V was clipped by 4 bases and J by 0 bases, with 13 bases between them. The germline gives CDR1 SGDLS, CDR2 YYNGEE. The DNA for the CDR3 is TGTGCCAGCAGCCTACATTTATCTACTAACTATGGCTACACCTTC. Its translation: CASSLHLSTNYGYTF.

Note on this clone: At the DNA level, this CDR3 is encoded by other sequences in the same sample as well. The chain has TRBV9 and TRBJ2-7; 9 bases agree with TRBD1. The CDR3 runs to 14 residues. The germline V gene encodes CDR1 SGDLS and CDR2 YYNGEE. Trimming at V came to 4 bases and at J to 2 bases, leaving 4 bases not matched to a gene. This CDR3 reads CASSRGQGPYEQYF. CDR3 coding DNA: TGTGCCAGCAGCCGGGGACAGGGCCCCTACGAGCAGTACTTC.